Listed here is a single T cell receptor (beta chain). Its antigen is unknown. Combining a sample-barcoded 5' primer with a J-beta primer mix, a second PCR ran for roughly 6 to 12 cycles. TCRdb used MiXCR to reprocess the 5' RACE reads, holding one entry per CDR3 protein. Of about 770,000 distinct CDR3 sequences listed, about 42% are singletons. This sample is part of a study of blood T cells in healthy people across ages. Study-level background: The template switching approach captured approximately one barcoded beta molecule for every two T cells.

The CDR3 extends over 14 amino acids. Germline V gene lookup returns CDR1 SGHTA and CDR2 FQGNSA. Trimming took 3 bases from V and 2 from J, leaving 9 bases between them. The study, taken as a whole, reports: Both naive CD4+ cell counts and diversity were greater in long-lived donors than in aged donors.

Donation came from healthy Caucasian individuals in Russia who were aged 6 to 90. V is TRBV7-2 and J is TRBJ2-3; D is perhaps TRBD1 or TRBD2 (5 bases each). This TCR was sampled from a man between 60 and 75 years old in good health. Source material: blood. CDR3 DNA sequence: TGTGCCAGCAGCTTCAAAGGGACCACAGATACGCAGTATTTT. It specifies CASSFKGTTDTQYF. Complete variable domain (other parts from reference TRBV7-2 and TRBJ2-3): GAGVSQSPSNKVTEKGKDVELRCDPISGHTALYWYRQSLGQGLEFLIYFQGNSAPDKSGLPSDRFSAERTGGSVSTLTIQRTQQEDSAVYLCASSFKGTTDTQYFGPGTRLTVL.